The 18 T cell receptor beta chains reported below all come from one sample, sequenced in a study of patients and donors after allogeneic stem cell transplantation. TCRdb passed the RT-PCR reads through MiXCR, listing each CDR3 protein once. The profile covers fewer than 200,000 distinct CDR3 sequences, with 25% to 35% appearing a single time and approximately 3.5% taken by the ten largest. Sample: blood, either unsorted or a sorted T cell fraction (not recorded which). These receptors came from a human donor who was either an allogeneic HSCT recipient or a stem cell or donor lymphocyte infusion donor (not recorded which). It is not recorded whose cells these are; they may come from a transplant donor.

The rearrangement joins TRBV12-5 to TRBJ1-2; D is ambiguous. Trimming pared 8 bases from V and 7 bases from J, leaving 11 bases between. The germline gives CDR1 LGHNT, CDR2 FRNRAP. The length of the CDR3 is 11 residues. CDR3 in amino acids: CASPGRLGYTF. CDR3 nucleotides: TGTGCTAGTCCGGGCCGCCTTGGCTACACCTTC.

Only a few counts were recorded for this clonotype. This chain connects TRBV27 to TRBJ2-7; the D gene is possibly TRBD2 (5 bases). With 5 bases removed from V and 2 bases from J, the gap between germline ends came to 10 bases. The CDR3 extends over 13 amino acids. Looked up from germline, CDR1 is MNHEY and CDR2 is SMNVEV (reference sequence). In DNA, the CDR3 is TGTGCCAGCAGTCCGCGGGCAACCTACGAGCAGTACTTC. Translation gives CASSPRATYEQYF.

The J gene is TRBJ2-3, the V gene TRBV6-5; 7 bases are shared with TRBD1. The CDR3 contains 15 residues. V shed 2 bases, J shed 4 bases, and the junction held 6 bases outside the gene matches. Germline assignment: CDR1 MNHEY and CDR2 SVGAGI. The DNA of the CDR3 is TGTGCCAGCAGTTACGGACAGGTGCGGCCAGATACGCAGTATTTT. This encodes CASSYGQVRPDTQYF.

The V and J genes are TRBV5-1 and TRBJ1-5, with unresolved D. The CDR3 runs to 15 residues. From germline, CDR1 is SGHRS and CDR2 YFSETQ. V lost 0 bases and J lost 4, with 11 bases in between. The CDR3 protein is CASSLVAGDNQPQHF. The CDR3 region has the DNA TGCGCCAGCAGCTTGGTGGCAGGAGATAATCAGCCCCAGCATTTT.

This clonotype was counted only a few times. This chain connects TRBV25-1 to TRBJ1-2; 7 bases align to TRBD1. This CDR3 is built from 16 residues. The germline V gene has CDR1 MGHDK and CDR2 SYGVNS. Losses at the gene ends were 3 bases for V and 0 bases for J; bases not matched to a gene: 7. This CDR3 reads CASSDPGTEPNYGYTF. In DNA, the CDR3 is TGTGCCAGCAGTGACCCCGGGACAGAGCCTAACTATGGCTACACCTTC.

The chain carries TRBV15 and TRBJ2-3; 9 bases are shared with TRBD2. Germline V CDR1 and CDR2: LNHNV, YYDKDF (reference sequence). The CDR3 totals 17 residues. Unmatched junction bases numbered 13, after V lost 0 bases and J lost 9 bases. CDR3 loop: CATSRDPSGRMERTQYF. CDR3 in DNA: TGTGCCACCAGCAGAGATCCGAGCGGGAGGATGGAGAGAACGCAGTATTTT.

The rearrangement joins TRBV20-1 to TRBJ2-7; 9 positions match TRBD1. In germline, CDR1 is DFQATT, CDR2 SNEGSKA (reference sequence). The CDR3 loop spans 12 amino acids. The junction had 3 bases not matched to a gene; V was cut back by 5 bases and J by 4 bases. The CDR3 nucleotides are TGCAGTGCTGGGACAGGGCCATACGAGCAGTACTTC. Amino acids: CSAGTGPYEQYF.

Here the CDR3 reads CASTLGQGGDEQYF. The CDR3, as DNA: TGTGCCAGCACCCTGGGACAGGGGGGGGACGAGCAGTACTTC. The chain has TRBV12-3 or TRBV12-4 and TRBJ2-7; 11 bases line up with TRBD1. The CDR3 is 14 amino acids. Trimming at V came to 7 bases and at J to 5 bases, leaving 7 bases not matched to a gene.

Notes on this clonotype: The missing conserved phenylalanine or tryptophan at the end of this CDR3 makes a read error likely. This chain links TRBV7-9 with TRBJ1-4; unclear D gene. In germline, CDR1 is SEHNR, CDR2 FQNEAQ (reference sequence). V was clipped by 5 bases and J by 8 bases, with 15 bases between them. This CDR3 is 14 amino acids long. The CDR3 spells CASSLRSRSEKLFI. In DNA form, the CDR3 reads TGTGCCAGCAGCCTCCGTTCAAGATCCGAAAAACTGTTTATT.

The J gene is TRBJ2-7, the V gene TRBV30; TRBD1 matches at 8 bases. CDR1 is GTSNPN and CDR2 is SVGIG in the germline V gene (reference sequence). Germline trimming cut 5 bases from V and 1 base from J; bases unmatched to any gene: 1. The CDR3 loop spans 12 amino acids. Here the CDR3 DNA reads TGTGCCTGGGACAGGGGTTCCTACGAGCAGTACTTC. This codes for CAWDRGSYEQYF.

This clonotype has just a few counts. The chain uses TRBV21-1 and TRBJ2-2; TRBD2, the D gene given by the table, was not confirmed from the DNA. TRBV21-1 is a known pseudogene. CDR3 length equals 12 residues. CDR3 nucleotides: TGTGCCGATGGCGGGAGTCCCGGGGAGCTGTTTTTT. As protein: CADGGSPGELFF.

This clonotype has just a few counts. This chain's CDR3 is CSARDSTTNTGELFF. The CDR3 DNA sequence: TGCAGTGCTAGAGATAGCACCACGAACACCGGGGAGCTGTTTTTT. This chain links TRBV20-1 with TRBJ2-2, with D uncertain. The CDR3 is 15 amino acids. Between the trimmed V and J ends, which lost 0 bases and 0 bases, there was a span of 8 bases. The germline V gene has CDR1 DFQATT and CDR2 SNEGSKA (reference sequence).

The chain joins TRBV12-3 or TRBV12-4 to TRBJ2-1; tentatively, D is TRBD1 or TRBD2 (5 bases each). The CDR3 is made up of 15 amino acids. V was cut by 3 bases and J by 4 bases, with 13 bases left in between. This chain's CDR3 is CASSFSHGGYNEQFF. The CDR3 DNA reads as TGTGCCAGCAGTTTTTCACATGGGGGATACAATGAGCAGTTCTTC.

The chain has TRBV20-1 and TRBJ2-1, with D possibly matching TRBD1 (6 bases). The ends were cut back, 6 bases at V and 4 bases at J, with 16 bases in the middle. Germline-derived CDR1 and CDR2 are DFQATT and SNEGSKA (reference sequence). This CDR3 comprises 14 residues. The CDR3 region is CSAILGGWYNEQFF. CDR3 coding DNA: TGCAGTGCAATCCTAGGGGGATGGTACAATGAGCAGTTCTTC.

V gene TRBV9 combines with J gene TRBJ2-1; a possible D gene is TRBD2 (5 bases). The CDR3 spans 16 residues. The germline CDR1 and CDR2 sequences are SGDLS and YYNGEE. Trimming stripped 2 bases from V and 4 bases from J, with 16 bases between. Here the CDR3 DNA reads TGTGCCAGCAGCGTCCCGCCCCGAGGGTCATACAATGAGCAGTTCTTC. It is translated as CASSVPPRGSYNEQFF.

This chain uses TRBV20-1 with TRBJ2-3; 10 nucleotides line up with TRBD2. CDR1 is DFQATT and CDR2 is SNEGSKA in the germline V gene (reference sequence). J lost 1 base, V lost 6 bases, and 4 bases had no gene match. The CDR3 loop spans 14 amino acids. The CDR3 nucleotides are TGCAGTGCCCTAGCGGGAGAGGGCACAGATACGCAGTATTTT. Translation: CSALAGEGTDTQYF.

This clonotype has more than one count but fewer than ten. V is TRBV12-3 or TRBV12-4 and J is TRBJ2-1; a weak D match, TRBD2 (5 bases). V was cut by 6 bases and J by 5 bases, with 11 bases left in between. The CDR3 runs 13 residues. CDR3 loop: CASSPDYHNEQFF. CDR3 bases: TGTGCCAGCAGCCCTGACTATCACAATGAGCAGTTCTTC.

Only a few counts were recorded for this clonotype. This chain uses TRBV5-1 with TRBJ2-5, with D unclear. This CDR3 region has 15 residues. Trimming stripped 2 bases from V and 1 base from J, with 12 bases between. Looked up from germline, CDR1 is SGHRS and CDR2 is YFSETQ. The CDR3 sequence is CASSFRQPGQETQYF. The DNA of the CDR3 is TGCGCCAGCAGCTTTCGTCAGCCGGGCCAAGAGACCCAGTACTTC.